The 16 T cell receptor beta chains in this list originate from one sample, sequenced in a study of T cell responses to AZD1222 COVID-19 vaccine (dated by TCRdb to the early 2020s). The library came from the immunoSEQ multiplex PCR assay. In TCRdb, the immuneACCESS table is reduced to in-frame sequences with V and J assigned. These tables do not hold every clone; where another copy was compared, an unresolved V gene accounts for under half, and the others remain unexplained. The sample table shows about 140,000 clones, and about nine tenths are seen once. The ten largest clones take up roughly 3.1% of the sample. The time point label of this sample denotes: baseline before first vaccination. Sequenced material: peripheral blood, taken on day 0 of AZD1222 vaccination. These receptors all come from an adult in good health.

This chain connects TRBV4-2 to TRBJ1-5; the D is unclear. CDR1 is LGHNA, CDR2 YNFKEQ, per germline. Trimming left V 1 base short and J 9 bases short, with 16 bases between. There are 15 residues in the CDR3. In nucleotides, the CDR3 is TGTGCCAGCAGCCAAGGACGAGGAAATATGCGGCCCCAGCATTTT. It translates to CASSQGRGNMRPQHF.

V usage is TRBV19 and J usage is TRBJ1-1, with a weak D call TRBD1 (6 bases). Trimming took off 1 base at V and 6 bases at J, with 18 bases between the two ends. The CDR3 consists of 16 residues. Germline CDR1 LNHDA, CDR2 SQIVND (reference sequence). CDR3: CASSIVPSLTGSEAFF. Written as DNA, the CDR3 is TGTGCCAGTAGTATAGTCCCCTCACTGACAGGTTCTGAAGCTTTCTTT.

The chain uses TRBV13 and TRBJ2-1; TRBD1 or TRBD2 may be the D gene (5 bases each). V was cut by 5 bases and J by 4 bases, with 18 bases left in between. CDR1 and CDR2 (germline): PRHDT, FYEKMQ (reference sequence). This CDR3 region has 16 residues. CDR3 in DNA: TGTGCCAGCAGCGCTCGATCGGGACGCATGTACAATGAGCAGTTCTTC. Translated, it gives CASSARSGRMYNEQFF.

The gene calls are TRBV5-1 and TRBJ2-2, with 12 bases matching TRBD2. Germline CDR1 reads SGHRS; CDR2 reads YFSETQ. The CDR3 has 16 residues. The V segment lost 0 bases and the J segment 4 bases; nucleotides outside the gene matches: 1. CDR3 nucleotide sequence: TGCGCCAGCAGCTTGGCTAGCGGGAGGGCCACCGGGGAGCTGTTTTTT. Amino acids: CASSLASGRATGELFF.

CDR3 DNA sequence: TGTGCCAGCAGCTTAGAACTAGCGGGTTACAATGAGCAGTTCTTC. As protein: CASSLELAGYNEQFF. This chain uses TRBV11-3 with TRBJ2-1, with 9 nucleotides matching TRBD2. Germline values: CDR1 SGHNT, CDR2 YENEEA. V shed 0 bases and J 4 bases; nucleotides not matched to a gene: 1. This CDR3 region has 15 residues.

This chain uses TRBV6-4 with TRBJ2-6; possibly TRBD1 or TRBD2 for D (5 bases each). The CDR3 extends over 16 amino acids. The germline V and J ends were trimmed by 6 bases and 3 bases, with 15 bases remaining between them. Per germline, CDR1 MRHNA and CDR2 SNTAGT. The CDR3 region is CASSDPGAGGANVLTF. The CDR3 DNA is TGTGCCAGCAGCGACCCTGGGGCGGGTGGGGCCAACGTCCTGACTTTC.

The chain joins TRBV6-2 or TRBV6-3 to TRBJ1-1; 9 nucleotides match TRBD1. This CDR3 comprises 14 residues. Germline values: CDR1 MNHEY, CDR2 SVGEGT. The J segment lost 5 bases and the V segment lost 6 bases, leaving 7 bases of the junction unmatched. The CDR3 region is CASSRDRVWTEAFF. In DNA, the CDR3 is TGTGCCAGCAGCAGGGACAGGGTGTGGACTGAAGCTTTCTTT.

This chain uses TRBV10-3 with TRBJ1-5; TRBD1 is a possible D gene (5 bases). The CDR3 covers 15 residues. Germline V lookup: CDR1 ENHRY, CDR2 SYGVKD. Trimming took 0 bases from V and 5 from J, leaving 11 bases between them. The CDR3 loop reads CAISESGRDDQPQHF. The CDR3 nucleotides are TGTGCCATCAGTGAGTCGGGTAGGGACGATCAGCCCCAGCATTTT.

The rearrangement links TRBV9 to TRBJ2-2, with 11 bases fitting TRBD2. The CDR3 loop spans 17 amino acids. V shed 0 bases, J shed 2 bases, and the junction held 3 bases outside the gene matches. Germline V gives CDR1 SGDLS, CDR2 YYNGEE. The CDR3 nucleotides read TGTGCCAGCAGCGTAGTGGGACTAGCGGTAAACACCGGGGAGCTGTTTTTT. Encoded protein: CASSVVGLAVNTGELFF.

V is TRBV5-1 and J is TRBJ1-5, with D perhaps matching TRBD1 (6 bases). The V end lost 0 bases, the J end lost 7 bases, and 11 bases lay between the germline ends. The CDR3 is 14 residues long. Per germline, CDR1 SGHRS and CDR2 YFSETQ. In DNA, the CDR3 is TGCGCCAGCAGCTTGGCAGGGGCCGGCCAGCCCCAGCATTTT. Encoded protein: CASSLAGAGQPQHF. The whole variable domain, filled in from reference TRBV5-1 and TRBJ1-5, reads KAGVTQTPRYLIKTRGQQVTLSCSPISGHRSVSWYQQTPGQGLQFLFEYFSETQRNKGNFPGRFSGRQFSNSRSEMNVSTLELGDSALYLCASSLAGAGQPQHFGDGTRLSIL.

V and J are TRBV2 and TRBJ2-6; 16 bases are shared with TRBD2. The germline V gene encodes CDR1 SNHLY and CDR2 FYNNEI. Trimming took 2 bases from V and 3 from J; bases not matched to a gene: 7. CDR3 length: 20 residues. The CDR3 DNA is TGTGCCAGCAGTGAATGGGGGACTAGCGGGAGGGCCGGTGGGGCCAACGTCCTGACTTTC. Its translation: CASSEWGTSGRAGGANVLTF.

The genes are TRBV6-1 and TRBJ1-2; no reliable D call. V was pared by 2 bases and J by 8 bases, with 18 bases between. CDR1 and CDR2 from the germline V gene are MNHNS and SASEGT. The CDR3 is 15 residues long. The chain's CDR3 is CASSEQAGASYGYTF. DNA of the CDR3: TGTGCCAGCAGTGAACAGGCAGGCGCCTCCTACGGCTACACCTTC.

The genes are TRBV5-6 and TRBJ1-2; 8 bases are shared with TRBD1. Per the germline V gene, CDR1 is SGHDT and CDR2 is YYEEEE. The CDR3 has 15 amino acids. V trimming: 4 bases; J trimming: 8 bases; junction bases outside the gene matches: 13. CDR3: CASSRPEGQALGYTF. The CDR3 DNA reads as TGTGCCAGCAGCCGTCCCGAGGGACAGGCATTGGGCTACACCTTC. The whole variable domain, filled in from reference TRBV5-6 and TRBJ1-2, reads DAGVTQSPTHLIKTRGQQVTLRCSPKSGHDTVSWYQQALGQGPQFIFQYYEEEERQRGNFPDRFSGHQFPNYSSELNVNALLLGDSALYLCASSRPEGQALGYTFGSGTRLTVV.

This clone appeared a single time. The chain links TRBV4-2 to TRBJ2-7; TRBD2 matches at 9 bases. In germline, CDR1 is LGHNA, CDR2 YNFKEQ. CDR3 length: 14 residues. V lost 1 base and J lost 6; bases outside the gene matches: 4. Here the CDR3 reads CASSQGGGAVEQYF. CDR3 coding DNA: TGTGCCAGCAGCCAAGGCGGGGGGGCGGTCGAGCAGTACTTC.

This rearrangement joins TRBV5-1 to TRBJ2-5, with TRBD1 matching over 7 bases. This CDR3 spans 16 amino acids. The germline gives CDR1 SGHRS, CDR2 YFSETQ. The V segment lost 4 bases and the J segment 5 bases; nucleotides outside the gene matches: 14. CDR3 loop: CASSILTGFQMETQYF. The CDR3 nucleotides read TGCGCCAGCAGCATCCTGACAGGGTTTCAAATGGAGACCCAGTACTTC.

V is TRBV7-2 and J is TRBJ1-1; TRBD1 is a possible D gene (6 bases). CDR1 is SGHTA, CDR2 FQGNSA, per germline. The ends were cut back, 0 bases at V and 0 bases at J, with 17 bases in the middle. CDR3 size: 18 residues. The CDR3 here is CASSLAGKAGDMNTEAFF. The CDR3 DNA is TGTGCCAGCAGCTTAGCAGGCAAGGCAGGGGACATGAACACTGAAGCTTTCTTT.